One sample yielded the 30 T cell receptor beta chains listed below, sequenced in a study of T cell responses to AZD1222 COVID-19 vaccine. TCRdb's copy holds only in-frame clones and misses some; the assay was immunoSEQ multiplex PCR. The data contain roughly 100,000 clones, about nine tenths of them seen just once; the ten biggest clones take up approximately 5%. The material was peripheral blood, obtained on day 0 of AZD1222 vaccination. The receptors come from an adult in good health.

The J gene is TRBJ2-7, the V gene TRBV9, with D perhaps TRBD1 (5 bases). CDR1 and CDR2 (germline): SGDLS, YYNGEE. The germline V and J ends were trimmed by 0 bases and 0 bases, with 10 bases remaining between them. This CDR3 is built from 15 residues. Here the CDR3 DNA reads TGTGCCAGCAGCGTAGGACAGTCTAGCTCCTACGAGCAGTACTTC. Translating it yields CASSVGQSSSYEQYF.

This clone was seen once. The chain uses TRBV5-1 and TRBJ2-7; D unresolved. CDR1 is SGHRS and CDR2 is YFSETQ in the germline V gene. This CDR3 is 13 amino acids long. The V end was cut by 0 bases, the J end by 2 bases, with 6 bases between. The CDR3 DNA reads TGCGCCAGCAGCTTGGCCGGAACCTACGAGCAGTACTTC. Its translation: CASSLAGTYEQYF.

V is TRBV9 and J is TRBJ1-2; the match to TRBD1 covers 7 bases. V gave up 4 bases and J gave up 4 bases; unmatched junction bases: 7. The CDR3 sequence is 14 residues long. From germline, CDR1 is SGDLS and CDR2 YYNGEE. This CDR3 reads CASSRGQEAYGYTF. Written as DNA, the CDR3 is TGTGCCAGCAGCCGCGGACAGGAAGCCTATGGCTACACCTTC.

The chain has TRBV27 and TRBJ2-3, with a possible D match to TRBD2 (5 bases). The CDR3 runs to 16 residues. Looked up from germline, CDR1 is MNHEY and CDR2 is SMNVEV (reference sequence). Trimming removed 6 bases at V and 1 base at J, with 17 bases between. The CDR3 reads CASSSNRLSGTDTQYF. CDR3 DNA sequence: TGTGCCAGCAGCTCGAACCGACTAAGTGGCACAGATACGCAGTATTTT.

This chain uses TRBV6-1 with TRBJ2-1; D is unresolved. V was pared by 2 bases and J by 1 base, with 15 bases between. Germline CDR1 MNHNS, CDR2 SASEGT. This CDR3 spans 17 amino acids. In DNA, the CDR3 is TGTGCCAGCAGTGAAATCTACCCAACCGGATCCTACAATGAGCAGTTCTTC. It specifies CASSEIYPTGSYNEQFF.

The chain has TRBV19 and TRBJ2-7; 9 bases map to TRBD1. The V and J ends lost 4 bases and 12 bases, in that order; junction bases with no gene match: 7. This CDR3 is built from 12 residues. Germline V gene data show CDR1 as LNHDA and CDR2 as SQIVND (reference sequence). This chain's CDR3 is CASSTTGTGPYF. The CDR3 DNA sequence: TGTGCCAGTAGTACCACCGGGACAGGGCCGTACTTC.

The chain combines TRBV15 with TRBJ1-2; D is perhaps TRBD1 (5 bases). The V end was cut by 0 bases, the J end by 8 bases, with 10 bases between. Germline V gene lookup returns CDR1 LNHNV and CDR2 YYDKDF (reference sequence). The CDR3 length is 13 residues. CDR3 DNA sequence: TGTGCCACCAGCAGAGATCACGGGGGAGGCTACACCTTC. Protein: CATSRDHGGGYTF.

This clone was seen more than once but under ten times. V is TRBV15 and J is TRBJ2-1; 10 nucleotides line up with TRBD2. Trimming at V came to 0 bases and at J to 7 bases, leaving 12 bases not matched to a gene. This CDR3 is 18 amino acids long. Germline CDR1 is LNHNV and CDR2 is YYDKDF (reference sequence). The CDR3 here is CATSRDQVLAGVMNEQFF. The CDR3 nucleotides are TGTGCCACCAGCAGAGATCAGGTCCTAGCGGGAGTCATGAATGAGCAGTTCTTC.

The CDR3 here is CASSPRSGNTEAFF. CDR3 in DNA: TGTGCCAGCTCACCAAGGTCAGGGAACACTGAAGCTTTCTTT. The rearrangement joins TRBV18 to TRBJ1-1; D call uncertain. CDR3 length: 14 amino acids. CDR1 is KGHSH, CDR2 LQKENI, per germline. V was trimmed by 2 bases and J by 1 base, leaving 8 bases between them.

This clone was found a few times. V usage is TRBV7-6 and J usage is TRBJ2-3, with 11 bases aligning to TRBD1. This CDR3 is built from 16 residues. The V and J ends lost 5 bases and 7 bases, in that order; junction bases with no gene match: 11. Germline values: CDR1 SGHVS, CDR2 FNYEAQ. For the CDR3, the DNA is TGTGCCAGCAGCCCAACAACCGGGACAGGGGGTAATACGCAGTATTTT. It encodes CASSPTTGTGGNTQYF.

The gene calls are TRBV28 and TRBJ1-3; D not resolved. The V gene's germline CDR1 is MDHEN and CDR2 SYDVKM. Trimming left V 2 bases short and J 6 bases short, with 8 bases between. This CDR3 spans 13 amino acids. The CDR3 nucleotides are TGTGCCAGCAGTTTAGGGCAGGAAAACACCATATATTTT. Protein product: CASSLGQENTIYF.

This sequence joins TRBV11-2 and TRBJ2-1; 9 nucleotides agree with TRBD1. This CDR3 is built from 15 residues. Germline lookup yields CDR1 SGHAT and CDR2 FQNNGV. Unmatched junction bases numbered 5, after V lost 1 base and J lost 7 bases. DNA of the CDR3: TGTGCCAGCAGCTTAGCGGGACAGGGCCAAAATGAGCAGTTCTTC. It yields the protein CASSLAGQGQNEQFF. Filled out from reference TRBV11-2 and TRBJ2-1, the complete variable domain reads EAGVAQSPRYKIIEKRQSVAFWCNPISGHATLYWYQQILGQGPKLLIQFQNNGVVDDSQLPKDRFSAERLKGVDSTLKIQPAKLEDSAVYLCASSLAGQGQNEQFFGPGTRLTVL.

This clone has just a few counts. The V call is TRBV5-6, the J call TRBJ1-6; the D is unclear. The germline CDR1 and CDR2 sequences are SGHDT and YYEEEE. The CDR3 is made up of 16 amino acids. V lost 0 bases, J lost 5 bases, and 12 bases lay in between. CDR3 bases: TGTGCCAGCAGCTTGGCCCTTGGACGCGATAATTCACCCCTCCACTTT. Translating gives CASSLALGRDNSPLHF.

V usage is TRBV7-2 and J usage is TRBJ2-3; weak D call: TRBD2 (5 bases). The germline CDR1 and CDR2 sequences are SGHTA and FQGNSA. The CDR3 is 18 amino acids. V gave up 5 bases and J gave up 3 bases, with 24 bases separating them. The CDR3 loop reads CASSADLRSRRSTDTQYF. For the CDR3, the DNA is TGTGCCAGCAGCGCTGACCTTCGTTCTAGGAGGTCAACAGATACGCAGTATTTT.

The rearrangement links TRBV11-2 to TRBJ2-7, with D maybe TRBD2 (6 bases). The germline gives CDR1 SGHAT, CDR2 FQNNGV. Trimming took off 5 bases at V and 2 bases at J, with 16 bases between the two ends. The CDR3 is 15 residues long. CDR3 DNA: TGTGCCAGCAGCACCTATAGCGGAATCACCTACGAGCAGTACTTC. Its protein is CASSTYSGITYEQYF.

V gene TRBV6-5 combines with J gene TRBJ2-2; 8 nucleotides agree with TRBD2. Trimming took 5 bases from V and 3 from J; bases not matched to a gene: 5. Germline V gene data show CDR1 as MNHEY and CDR2 as SVGAGI. The CDR3 contains 15 residues. CDR3 sequence: CASSIGTRDTGELFF. The CDR3 DNA reads as TGTGCCAGCAGTATCGGGACTAGAGACACCGGGGAGCTGTTTTTT.

The V gene is TRBV2, the J gene TRBJ1-6; maybe TRBD1 (6 bases). V lost 1 base to trimming and J lost 7 bases, with 11 bases between them. The CDR3 covers 15 residues. CDR1 is SNHLY and CDR2 is FYNNEI in the germline V gene. The CDR3 loop reads CASSEETGRNSPLHF. Written as DNA, the CDR3 is TGTGCCAGCAGTGAAGAGACAGGAAGAAATTCACCCCTCCACTTT.

The chain carries TRBV19 and TRBJ1-5; possible D gene TRBD1, 5 bases. CDR3 length: 13 amino acids. V lost 3 bases and J 4 bases, leaving 7 bases between the germline ends. Germline lookup yields CDR1 LNHDA and CDR2 SQIVND (reference sequence). The CDR3 DNA reads as TGTGCCAGTAGTATTGGACAAAATCAGCCCCAGCATTTT. Its protein is CASSIGQNQPQHF.

The chain is built from TRBV10-2 and TRBJ2-3; no clear D. The germline V and J ends were trimmed by 2 bases and 2 bases, with 5 bases remaining between them. This CDR3 has 13 amino acids. The germline gives CDR1 WSHSY, CDR2 SAAADI. The CDR3 protein is CASSEVDTDTQYF. CDR3 sequence (DNA): TGCGCCAGCAGTGAGGTTGACACAGATACGCAGTATTTT.

This chain links TRBV11-1 with TRBJ2-5, with D possibly being TRBD2 (7 bases). The CDR3 extends over 15 amino acids. Germline V gene lookup returns CDR1 SGHAT and CDR2 FQDESV (reference sequence). V was clipped by 5 bases and J by 5 bases, with 18 bases between them. In DNA, the CDR3 is TGTGCCAGCAGCCCGTTCGGCGGGGGCATCGAGACCCAGTACTTC. Encoded protein: CASSPFGGGIETQYF.

The chain joins TRBV28 to TRBJ1-4; the match to TRBD1 covers 7 bases. With V trimmed by 2 bases and J by 7 bases, 4 bases remained unmatched. CDR3 length: 14 residues. Germline CDR1 and CDR2: MDHEN and SYDVKM. The CDR3 bases are TGTGCCAGCAGTTTAGGGGACAGCAGTGAAAAACTGTTTTTT. It codes for CASSLGDSSEKLFF.

The chain carries TRBV6-6 and TRBJ1-1; unclear D gene. Germline V gene data show CDR1 as MNHNY and CDR2 as SVGAGI (reference sequence). Trimming took off 6 bases at V and 5 bases at J, with 10 bases between the two ends. The CDR3 contains 12 residues. CDR3: CASRLQGTEAFF. The CDR3 DNA reads TGTGCCAGCAGATTGCAAGGGACTGAAGCTTTCTTT.

The V call is TRBV3-1 (or the pseudogene TRBV3-2), the J call TRBJ1-5; 10 positions match TRBD1. The CDR3 is 15 amino acids. The germline V gene has CDR1 LGHDT and CDR2 YNNKEL (reference sequence). J was trimmed by 4 bases and V by 4 bases; bases with no gene match: 4. CDR3 nucleotide sequence: TGTGCCAGCAGCCCGCCGGGACAGGGGAATCAGCCCCAGCATTTT. It yields the protein CASSPPGQGNQPQHF.

This clone was seen once. The V and J genes are TRBV27 and TRBJ1-4; D gene ambiguous. With 1 base removed from V and 0 bases from J, the gap between germline ends came to 6 bases. This CDR3 has 15 residues. Germline V gives CDR1 MNHEY, CDR2 SMNVEV (reference sequence). This chain's CDR3 is CASSLWGTTNEKLFF. CDR3 sequence (DNA): TGTGCCAGCAGTTTATGGGGAACAACTAATGAAAAACTGTTTTTT.

The rearrangement uses TRBV9 and TRBJ2-7; weak D call: TRBD1 (6 bases). CDR3 length: 14 residues. Trimming took 1 base from V and 0 from J, leaving 8 bases between them. CDR1 SGDLS and CDR2 YYNGEE come from the germline V gene. CDR3: CASSVTGSSYEQYF. In DNA form, the CDR3 reads TGTGCCAGCAGCGTAACAGGGAGCTCCTACGAGCAGTACTTC.

The chain is built from TRBV28 and TRBJ2-1; TRBD2 matches at 14 bases. Germline V gene lookup returns CDR1 MDHEN and CDR2 SYDVKM. The ends lost 6 bases at V and 10 bases at J; junction bases unmatched: 8. The CDR3 is 15 amino acids. The CDR3 here is CASRGTSGRFHEQFF. The CDR3 nucleotides read TGTGCCAGCAGAGGGACTAGCGGGAGATTCCACGAGCAGTTCTTC.

This clone was observed a single time. V and J are TRBV4-3 and TRBJ2-1, with 11 positions matching TRBD2. The V gene end was trimmed by 0 bases and the J gene end by 2 bases; junction bases not matched to a gene: 3. The CDR3 consists of 17 residues. Germline values: CDR1 LGHNA, CDR2 YSLEER. CDR3 DNA sequence: TGCGCCAGCAGCCAAGATTGGACTAGCGGGCCCTACAATGAGCAGTTCTTC. It translates to CASSQDWTSGPYNEQFF.

This chain uses TRBV7-2 with TRBJ2-1, with 12 bases aligning to TRBD2. Germline V gene sequence: CDR1 SGHTA, CDR2 FQGNSA. V was pared by 5 bases and J by 3 bases, with 2 bases of the junction left unmatched. The CDR3 spans 15 residues. In nucleotides, the CDR3 is TGTGCCAGCAGCATGACTAGCGGGAGCTACAATGAGCAGTTCTTC. Residues: CASSMTSGSYNEQFF. The full variable domain, completed using reference TRBV7-2 and TRBJ2-1, is GAGVSQSPSNKVTEKGKDVELRCDPISGHTALYWYRQSLGQGLEFLIYFQGNSAPDKSGLPSDRFSAERTGGSVSTLTIQRTQQEDSAVYLCASSMTSGSYNEQFFGPGTRLTVL.

As DNA, the CDR3 is TGTGCCAGCAGCCAGGACAGTGAACAGCCCCAGCATTTT. This codes for CASSQDSEQPQHF. The chain uses TRBV5-4 and TRBJ1-5, with D tentatively TRBD1 (6 bases). The CDR3 is 13 residues long. Germline V lookup: CDR1 SGHNT, CDR2 YYREEE (reference sequence). Trimming took off 4 bases at V and 7 bases at J, with 12 bases between the two ends.

The CDR3 region has the DNA TGTGCCAGCAGTTCGGAAGGGGCGACCTTCTCCTACGAGCAGTACTTC. Encoded protein: CASSSEGATFSYEQYF. The rearrangement joins TRBV7-9 to TRBJ2-7; possibly TRBD1 for D (5 bases). The CDR3 totals 16 residues. Trimming removed 6 bases at V and 0 bases at J, with 18 bases between. CDR1 is SEHNR and CDR2 is FQNEAQ in the germline V gene (reference sequence).